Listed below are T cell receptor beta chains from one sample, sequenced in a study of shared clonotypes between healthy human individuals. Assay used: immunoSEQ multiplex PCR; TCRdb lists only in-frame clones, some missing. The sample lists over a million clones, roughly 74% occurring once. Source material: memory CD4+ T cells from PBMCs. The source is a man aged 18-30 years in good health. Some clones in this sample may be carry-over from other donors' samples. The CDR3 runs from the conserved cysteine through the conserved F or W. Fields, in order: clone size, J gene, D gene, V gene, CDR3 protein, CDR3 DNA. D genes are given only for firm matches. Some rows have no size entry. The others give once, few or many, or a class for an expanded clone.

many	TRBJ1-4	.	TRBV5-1	CASSVLPGTNEKLFF	TGCGCCAGCAGCGTATTGCCTGGTACCAATGAAAAACTGTTTTTT
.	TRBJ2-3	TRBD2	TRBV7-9	CASSSLLAGEDTQYF	TGTGCCAGCAGCTCACTACTAGCGGGGGAAGATACGCAGTATTTT
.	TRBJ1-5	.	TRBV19	CASSIEGSGNQPQHF	TGTGCCAGTAGTATAGAAGGTAGCGGCAATCAGCCCCAGCATTTT
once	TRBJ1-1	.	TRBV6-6	CASLRPSGNTEAFF	TGTGCCAGCTTGAGGCCATCTGGGAACACTGAAGCTTTCTTT
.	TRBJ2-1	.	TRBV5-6	CASSLGPHGEQFF	TGTGCCAGCAGCTTGGGCCCCCATGGTGAGCAGTTCTTC
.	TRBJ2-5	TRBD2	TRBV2	CASSPGLVQETQYF	TGTGCCAGCAGCCCTGGACTAGTTCAGGAGACCCAGTACTTC
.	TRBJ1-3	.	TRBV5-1	CASSLVPPGQLNSGNTIYF	TGCGCCAGCAGCTTGGTCCCTCCCGGACAGTTAAACTCTGGAAACACCATATATTTT
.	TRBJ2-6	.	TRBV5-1	CASSLEGVNPYSGANVLTF	TGCGCCAGCAGCTTGGAGGGGGTGAACCCTTACTCTGGGGCCAACGTCCTGACTTTC
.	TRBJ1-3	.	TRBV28	CASSSQSGYGNTIYF	TGTGCCAGCAGTTCACAATCAGGGTACGGAAACACCATATATTTT
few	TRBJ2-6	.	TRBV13	CASSLTGISGANVLTF	TGTGCCAGCAGCTTAACAGGAATATCTGGGGCCAACGTCCTGACTTTC
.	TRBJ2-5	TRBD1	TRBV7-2	CASSLGQGVIETQYF	TGTGCCAGCAGCTTAGGACAGGGGGTTATTGAGACCCAGTACTTC
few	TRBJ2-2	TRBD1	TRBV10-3	CAISDRQGVGELFF	TGTGCCATCAGTGACCGACAGGGAGTCGGGGAGCTGTTTTTT
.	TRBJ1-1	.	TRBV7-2	CASSLLDGTEAFF	TGTGCCAGCAGCCTGCTGGACGGCACTGAAGCTTTCTTT
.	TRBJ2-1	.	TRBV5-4	CASSPLSIGMGRSRNEQFF	TGTGCCAGCAGCCCACTTAGCATCGGTATGGGTCGTAGTCGCAATGAGCAGTTCTTC
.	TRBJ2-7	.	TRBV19	CASSYHPGLSYEQYF	TGTGCCAGTAGTTATCATCCGGGACTCTCCTACGAGCAGTACTTC
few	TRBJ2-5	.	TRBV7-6	CASSLDGETQYF	TGTGCCAGCAGCTTAGATGGTGAGACCCAGTACTTC
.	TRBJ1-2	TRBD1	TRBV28	CAIPSGQENYGYTF	TGTGCCATCCCCTCGGGACAGGAGAACTATGGCTACACCTTC
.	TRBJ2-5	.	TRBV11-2	CASSPVIGTETQYF	TGTGCCAGCAGCCCGGTTATAGGGACGGAGACCCAGTACTTC
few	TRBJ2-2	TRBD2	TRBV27	CASSAGLAGGDNTGELFF	TGTGCCAGCAGTGCAGGACTAGCGGGAGGAGATAACACCGGGGAGCTGTTTTTT
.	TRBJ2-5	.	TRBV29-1	CSVEDLDGEETQYF	TGCAGCGTTGAAGATCTGGACGGAGAAGAGACCCAGTACTTC
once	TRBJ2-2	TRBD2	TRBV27	CASSLLAGVGGELFF	TGTGCCAGCAGTTTACTGGCGGGAGTAGGTGGGGAGCTGTTTTTT
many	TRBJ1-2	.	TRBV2	CASSEQGDYYGYTF	TGTGCCAGCAGTGAACAGGGAGACTACTATGGCTACACCTTC
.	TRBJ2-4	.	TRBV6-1	CASSEGWAGKNIQYF	TGTGCCAGCAGTGAAGGGTGGGCGGGCAAAAACATTCAGTACTTC
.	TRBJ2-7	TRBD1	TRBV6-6	CASSLRTGNPKQYF	TGTGCCAGCAGTTTAAGGACAGGCAACCCTAAGCAGTACTTC
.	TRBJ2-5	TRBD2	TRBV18	CASSRTSDQETQYF	TGTGCCAGCTCCAGGACTAGCGACCAAGAGACCCAGTACTTC
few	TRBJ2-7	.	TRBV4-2	CASSQDAGSSYEQYF	TGTGCCAGCAGCCAAGACGCCGGGAGCTCCTACGAGCAGTACTTC
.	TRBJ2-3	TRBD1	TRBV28	CASSLTGGKGLSTDTQYF	TGTGCCAGCAGTCTCACAGGGGGCAAGGGTCTGAGCACAGATACGCAGTATTTT
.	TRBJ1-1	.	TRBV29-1	CSSAGPTEAFF	TGCAGTTCGGCAGGCCCCACTGAAGCTTTCTTT
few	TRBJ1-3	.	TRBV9	CASSAFGQSSGNTIYF	TGTGCCAGCAGCGCCTTTGGACAGTCCTCTGGAAACACCATATATTTT
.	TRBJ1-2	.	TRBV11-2	CASRRGSSYGYTF	TGTGCCAGCAGACGGGGTTCCAGCTATGGCTACACCTTC
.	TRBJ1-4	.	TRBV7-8	CASSLSSTTNEKLFF	TGTGCCAGCAGCTTGAGTTCTACAACTAATGAAAAACTGTTTTTT
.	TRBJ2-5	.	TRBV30	CAWTGGEAQYF	TGTGCCTGGACCGGAGGGGAGGCCCAGTACTTC
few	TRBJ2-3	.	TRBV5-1	CASSLGDGRSTDTQYF	TGCGCCAGCAGCTTGGGGGACGGACGGAGCACAGATACGCAGTATTTT
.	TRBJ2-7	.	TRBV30	CAWRREGGHEQYF	TGTGCCTGGAGAAGGGAAGGAGGCCACGAGCAGTACTTC
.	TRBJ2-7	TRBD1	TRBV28	CASRDTGGIYEQYF	TGTGCCAGCAGAGATACAGGGGGCATATACGAGCAGTACTTC
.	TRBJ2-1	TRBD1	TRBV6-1	CASSVGQGWNEQFF	TGTGCCAGCAGTGTTGGACAGGGTTGGAATGAGCAGTTCTTC
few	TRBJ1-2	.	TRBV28	CASSLYSGGYTF	TGTGCCAGCAGTTTATATTCAGGCGGCTACACCTTC
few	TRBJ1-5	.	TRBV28	CASSLLTQGGQPQHF	TGTGCCAGCAGTTTATTGACACAGGGTGGGCAGCCCCAGCATTTT
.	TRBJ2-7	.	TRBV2	CASSEGAGGVTYEQYF	TGTGCCAGCAGTGAAGGAGCGGGTGGGGTAACCTACGAGCAGTACTTC
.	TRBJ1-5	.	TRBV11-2	CASSLTGSNQPQHF	TGTGCCAGCAGCCTTACAGGGAGCAATCAGCCCCAGCATTTT
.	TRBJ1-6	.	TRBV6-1	CASSERTTWDNSPLHF	TGTGCCAGCAGTGAACGTACGACCTGGGATAATTCACCCCTCCACTTT
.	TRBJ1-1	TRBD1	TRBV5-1	CASRFGQGIEAFF	TGCGCCAGCAGATTTGGACAGGGCATTGAAGCTTTCTTT
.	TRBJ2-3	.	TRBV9	CASRVGGDPADTQYF	TGTGCCAGCAGGGTCGGTGGGGACCCCGCAGATACGCAGTATTTT
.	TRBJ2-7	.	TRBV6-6	CASSYSAGLRNEQYF	TGTGCCAGCAGTTACTCGGCCGGCCTGAGGAACGAGCAGTACTTC
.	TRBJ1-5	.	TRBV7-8	CASSLSYSNQPQHF	TGTGCCAGCAGCTTAAGCTATAGCAATCAGCCCCAGCATTTT
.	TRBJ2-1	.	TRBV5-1	CASSLESSYNEQFF	TGCGCCAGCAGCTTGGAAAGCAGTTACAATGAGCAGTTCTTC
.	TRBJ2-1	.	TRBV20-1	CSASRLGEQFF	TGCAGTGCTAGCAGACTCGGGGAGCAGTTCTTC
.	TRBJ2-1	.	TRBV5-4	CASSKNQGGSYNEQFF	TGTGCCAGCAGTAAGAACCAGGGGGGCTCCTACAATGAGCAGTTCTTC
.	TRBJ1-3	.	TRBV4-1	CASSQDSRGNTIYF	TGCGCCAGCAGCCAGGACAGCCGCGGAAACACCATATATTTT
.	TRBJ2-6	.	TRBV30	CAWSKGADVLTF	TGTGCCTGGAGTAAAGGGGCGGACGTCCTGACTTTC
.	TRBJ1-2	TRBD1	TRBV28	CASSKWTGYGYTF	TGTGCCAGCAGTAAGTGGACAGGGTATGGCTACACCTTC
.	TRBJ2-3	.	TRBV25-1	CASRKAGKGDTQYF	TGTGCCAGCAGGAAGGCAGGGAAGGGAGATACGCAGTATTTT
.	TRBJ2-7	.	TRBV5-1	CASSSGKTGSYEQYF	TGCGCCAGCAGCTCGGGGAAAACAGGGAGCTACGAGCAGTACTTC
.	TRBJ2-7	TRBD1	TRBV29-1	CSVELGQGAYEQYF	TGCAGCGTTGAACTAGGACAGGGTGCGTACGAGCAGTACTTC
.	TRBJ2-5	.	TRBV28	CASSPPGIQETQYF	TGTGCCAGCAGTCCACCGGGAATTCAGGAGACCCAGTACTTC
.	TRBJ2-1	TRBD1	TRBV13	CASSPSDRGSYNEQFF	TGTGCCAGCAGCCCCTCGGACAGGGGTTCCTACAATGAGCAGTTCTTC
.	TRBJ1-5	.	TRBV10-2	CASSDDTSRQPQHF	TGCGCCAGCAGTGATGACACATCAAGACAGCCCCAGCATTTT
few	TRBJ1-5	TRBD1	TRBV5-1	CASSLGTGGNQPQHF	TGCGCCAGCAGCTTGGGGACAGGGGGCAATCAGCCCCAGCATTTT